This T cell receptor beta chain derives from a study of T cells and copy number aberrations in small-cell lung cancer. Study-wide findings and caveats: Tumors showed lower T-cell density, richness and clonality than adjacent lung, though density did not differ significantly. All specimens were formalin-fixed paraffin-embedded tissue, which is known to introduce sequencing artifacts.

Turning to this clone: Its cognate antigen is unknown.

Produced via immunoSEQ multiplex PCR; TCRdb's table is partial and in-frame only. The table has 6,000 or so clones, roughly 76% seen once; the top ten hold about 8.7%. Sequenced material: tumor tissue. The sequence derives from a man aged 45 to 65 with small cell lung cancer.

CDR3 region: CASSQGPGQSSYEQYF. In DNA form, the CDR3 reads TGCGCCAGCAGCCAAGGGCCGGGACAGAGCTCCTACGAGCAGTACTTC. V usage is TRBV4-1 and J usage is TRBJ2-7; 7 bases are a match to TRBD1. Germline CDR1 MGHRA, CDR2 YSYEKL. The CDR3 runs to 16 residues. Trimming removed 1 base from V and 0 bases from J; junction bases left unmatched: 6.